The T cell receptor (beta chain) described here comes from a study of Graves' ophthalmopathy and Graves' hyperthyroidism. Study-level points and caveats: Among thyroid clonotypes expanded above 0.001 frequency, most also appeared in blood. For separating ophthalmopathy from stable hyperthyroidism, a 13-signature model gave about 90% sensitivity and roughly 83% specificity.

It was on clinical symptoms, serum thyroxine, TRAb, thyroid ultrasound and orbital computed tomography that diagnosis relied. PBMCs were obtained from roughly 9.5 ml of fresh peripheral blood. Amplification of the TCR beta CDR3 regions used RNA transcripts (as template). HTBI primers served in a first-round RT-PCR, which a second-round multiplex PCR followed. Via MiXCR, TCRdb re-called the multiplex PCR reads, giving one row per CDR3 protein. The profile shows hundreds of thousands of distinct CDR3 sequences, 20% to 25% of them singletons. This clonotype was counted many times. Its specificity is unknown. Per the germline V gene, CDR1 is SQVTM and CDR2 is ANQGSEA. The CDR3 extends over 13 amino acids. The junction had 4 bases not matched to a gene; V was cut back by 3 bases and J by 3 bases.

The chain is built from TRBV29-1 and TRBJ2-7, with 8 bases that match TRBD1. The source is a woman younger than 35 with stable Graves' hyperthyroidism. Some clones in this sample may be carry-over from other donors' samples. The source material was peripheral blood. The CDR3 loop reads CSVEGTGLYEQYF. The CDR3 nucleotides are TGCAGCGTTGAGGGGACAGGTCTCTACGAGCAGTACTTC.